The 8 T cell receptor beta chains below all came from one sample that was sequenced in a study of OX40 agonist ivuxolimab in advanced cancers. Clones were read by immunoSEQ multiplex PCR, and TCRdb kept only the in-frame ones, dropping some. The table records 55,000 to 65,000 clones, approximately 90% of them present only once. The sequenced sample was CD4+ or CD8+ T cells sorted from blood, obtained in a trial of the OX40 agonist ivuxolimab. The receptors were gathered from an adult with an advanced solid tumor such as melanoma, head and neck, liver or kidney cancer.

This chain joins TRBV6-5 and TRBJ1-2; 7 positions match TRBD1. V shed 0 bases, J shed 2 bases, and the junction held 6 bases outside the gene matches. This CDR3 contains 16 residues. Per germline, CDR1 MNHEY and CDR2 SVGAGI. The CDR3 loop reads CASSYSLTGPNYGYTF. As DNA, the CDR3 is TGTGCCAGCAGTTACTCCTTGACAGGGCCAAACTATGGCTACACCTTC.

The genes are TRBV25-1 and TRBJ1-6; the D gene is possibly TRBD1 (6 bases). Per germline, CDR1 MGHDK and CDR2 SYGVNS. The CDR3 covers 15 residues. Trimming removed 4 bases at V and 10 bases at J, with 17 bases between. The CDR3 coding sequence is TGTGCCAGCAGTGGAACAGGGATGGGAGCGTCACCCCTCCACTTT. Amino acid sequence: CASSGTGMGASPLHF.

V and J are TRBV4-1 and TRBJ2-1, with D tentatively TRBD2 (6 bases). The CDR3 is 15 amino acids. Germline assignment: CDR1 MGHRA and CDR2 YSYEKL. Trimming removed 5 bases at V and 10 bases at J, with 21 bases between. DNA of the CDR3: TGCGCCAGCAGCGAGTCTTCGGGAGAAGGAAACGAGCAGTTCTTC. It translates to CASSESSGEGNEQFF.

The chain couples TRBV11-3 to TRBJ2-1; D is unresolved. Germline CDR1 and CDR2: SGHNT and YENEEA. V lost 0 bases to trimming and J lost 5 bases, with 11 bases between them. The CDR3 runs to 15 residues. DNA of the CDR3: TGTGCCAGCAGCTTAGATGAGGTAGCCCACAATGAGCAGTTCTTC. Protein product: CASSLDEVAHNEQFF.

The chain uses TRBV29-1 and TRBJ2-7; D might be TRBD1 (7 bases). The germline CDR1 and CDR2 sequences are SQVTM and ANQGSEA. The length of the CDR3 is 12 residues. Trimming removed 4 bases from V and 3 bases from J, with 10 bases in between. This chain's CDR3 is CSVGRDSYEQYF. The CDR3 nucleotides read TGCAGCGTTGGGCGGGACAGCTACGAGCAGTACTTC.

The chain employs TRBV15 and TRBJ1-1, with D unclear. The germline V gene has CDR1 LNHNV and CDR2 YYDKDF (reference sequence). The CDR3 has 15 residues. V was trimmed by 0 bases and J by 5 bases, leaving 13 bases between them. CDR3 DNA sequence: TGTGCCACCAGCAGAGATAGAGTTGGCGGGACTGAAGCTTTCTTT. It encodes CATSRDRVGGTEAFF.

This chain uses TRBV19 with TRBJ2-2; 8 positions match TRBD1. The CDR3 extends over 15 amino acids. Trimming took 4 bases from V and 0 from J; bases not matched to a gene: 1. Germline-derived CDR1 and CDR2 are LNHDA and SQIVND (reference sequence). CDR3 in DNA: TGTGCCAGTAGTACAGGGGGCACGAACACCGGGGAGCTGTTTTTT. It translates to CASSTGGTNTGELFF.

The gene calls are TRBV19 and TRBJ2-7; 14 bases fit TRBD2. There are 16 residues in the CDR3. Germline CDR1 and CDR2: LNHDA and SQIVND (reference sequence). The V and J ends lost 9 bases and 5 bases, in that order; junction bases with no gene match: 12. For the CDR3, the DNA is TGTGCCAGCAGATCACAGGGGACTAGCGGGAGTAACGAGCAGTACTTC. It yields the protein CASRSQGTSGSNEQYF.